This T cell receptor beta chain comes out of a study of blood T cell repertoires in COVID-19. As for the study in general: From T cells, B-cell-depleted T cells, or PBMCs came the material, which was cDNA or gDNA.

The CDR3 loop spans 18 amino acids. Authors' methods: Researchers report that nucleated cell counts were estimated from reference gene primer amplification. Produced via immunoSEQ multiplex PCR; TCRdb's table is partial and in-frame only. The DNA gave D and trimming, while V, J and clone size come from that table. This table has around 50,000 clones, about four fifths appearing once. The rearrangement uses TRBV21-1 and TRBJ1-1. TRBV21-1 is a pseudogene locus. Sequencing input: peripheral blood. The receptor's source is a woman aged 60 to 75 with acute or convalescent COVID-19. The CDR3 spells CASSKKKAGGQVNTEAFF. The CDR3 DNA follows: TGTGCCAGCAGCAAAAAAAAAGCGGGGGGACAAGTGAACACTGAAGCTTTCTTT.